The 22 T cell receptor beta chains reported below all come from one sample, sequenced in a study of T cell responses to AZD1222 COVID-19 vaccine. Clones were sequenced by immunoSEQ multiplex PCR, and TCRdb holds only the in-frame ones, with some missing. The table shows roughly 20,000 clones, with approximately 79% occurring only once. The sequencing here drew on peripheral blood, taken on day 0 of AZD1222 vaccination. Receptors originate from an adult in good health.

This clone was counted only a few times. The rearrangement links TRBV7-9 to TRBJ1-2, with D possibly being TRBD1 (5 bases). CDR1 is SEHNR and CDR2 is FQNEAQ in the germline V gene (reference sequence). The CDR3 spans 16 residues. Between the trimmed V and J ends, which lost 1 base and 4 bases, there was a span of 16 bases. CDR3 region: CASSLETRDHPYGYTF. The CDR3 region has the DNA TGTGCCAGCAGCTTAGAAACCCGGGACCATCCCTATGGCTACACCTTC.

DNA of the CDR3: TGTGCCAGCAGCTTGGCCTTGGGGCTTAACTATGGCTACACCTTC. Amino acids: CASSLALGLNYGYTF. The chain employs TRBV5-5 and TRBJ1-2, with a weak D call TRBD1 (5 bases). With 0 bases removed from V and 1 base from J, the gap between germline ends came to 10 bases. The CDR3 runs 15 residues. CDR1 is SGHKS and CDR2 is YYEKEE in the germline V gene (reference sequence).

The chain employs TRBV6-5 and TRBJ2-4; D is perhaps TRBD1 (5 bases). The CDR3 totals 15 residues. CDR1 and CDR2 from the germline V gene are MNHEY and SVGAGI. The V end lost 0 bases, the J end lost 4 bases, and 10 bases lay between the germline ends. DNA of the CDR3: TGTGCCAGCAGTTACTCGATACAGGATAAAAACATTCAGTACTTC. Its translation is CASSYSIQDKNIQYF.

This clone has more than one count but fewer than ten. This rearrangement joins TRBV19 to TRBJ2-1; no definite D call. CDR3 size: 11 residues. The V gene's germline CDR1 is LNHDA and CDR2 SQIVND (reference sequence). V was clipped by 3 bases and J by 9 bases, with 6 bases between them. Written as DNA, the CDR3 is TGTGCCAGTAGTATCCAGTTTGAGCAGTTCTTC. Its translation is CASSIQFEQFF.

The rearrangement joins TRBV27 to TRBJ1-1; the match to TRBD1 covers 11 bases. Germline trimming cut 3 bases from V and 7 bases from J; bases unmatched to any gene: 7. The germline CDR1 and CDR2 sequences are MNHEY and SMNVEV (reference sequence). This CDR3 has 15 amino acids. The DNA of the CDR3 is TGTGCCAGCAGTTTGGTGGGACAGGGGGAGGGTGAAGCTTTCTTT. The encoded protein is CASSLVGQGEGEAFF.

The CDR3 is CASSLPEKGTQYF. The DNA of the CDR3 is TGTGCCAGCAGCTTGCCCGAGAAAGGTACGCAGTATTTT. The chain links TRBV5-4 to TRBJ2-3; no clear D. CDR1 SGHNT and CDR2 YYREEE come from the germline V gene (reference sequence). Between the trimmed V and J ends, which lost 1 base and 8 bases, there was a span of 11 bases. CDR3 length equals 13 residues.

The V call is TRBV2, the J call TRBJ2-2; TRBD2 is a possible D gene (6 bases). The CDR3 is 15 amino acids. Between the trimmed V and J ends, which lost 7 bases and 4 bases, there was a span of 16 bases. Germline CDR1 is SNHLY and CDR2 is FYNNEI. The CDR3 sequence: CASTSWRGPTGELFF. CDR3 in DNA: TGTGCCAGCACTTCATGGCGGGGCCCCACCGGGGAGCTGTTTTTT.

The chain combines TRBV2 with TRBJ2-1; 12 nucleotides agree with TRBD2. Trimming cost V 5 bases and J 5 bases; bases outside gene matches: 7. Germline loops: CDR1 SNHLY, CDR2 FYNNEI. This CDR3 contains 16 residues. CDR3 bases: TGTGCCAGCAGTTGGTGGCTAGCGGGAGGGAACAATGAGCAGTTCTTC. Its protein product is CASSWWLAGGNNEQFF.

This clone was counted a few times. The chain is built from TRBV19 and TRBJ1-1, with D perhaps matching TRBD1 (5 bases). This CDR3 has 14 residues. In germline, CDR1 is LNHDA, CDR2 SQIVND (reference sequence). V gave up 3 bases and J gave up 5 bases, with 13 bases separating them. CDR3 in DNA: TGTGCCAGTAGTATCTCGGGGGGGTGGACTGAAGCTTTCTTT. Translated: CASSISGGWTEAFF.

The rearrangement links TRBV5-4 to TRBJ2-1; D is possibly TRBD1 (6 bases). The CDR3 runs to 17 residues. Trimming removed 4 bases from V and 0 bases from J, with 17 bases in between. Germline V lookup: CDR1 SGHNT, CDR2 YYREEE (reference sequence). CDR3 nucleotides: TGTGCCAGCAGCCTGGATCCGGGACAAACCTCCTACAATGAGCAGTTCTTC. Its translation: CASSLDPGQTSYNEQFF. Using reference TRBV5-4 and TRBJ2-1 for the parts outside the CDR3, the full variable domain is ETGVTQSPTHLIKTRGQQVTLRCSSQSGHNTVSWYQQALGQGPQFIFQYYREEENGRGNFPPRFSGLQFPNYSSELNVNALELDDSALYLCASSLDPGQTSYNEQFFGPGTRLTVL.

The chain is built from TRBV2 and TRBJ2-7; D is uncertain. The ends were cut back, 4 bases at V and 9 bases at J, with 13 bases in the middle. The germline CDR1 and CDR2 sequences are SNHLY and FYNNEI. This CDR3 region has 12 residues. The CDR3 protein is CASSVSSRMQYF. CDR3 sequence (DNA): TGTGCCAGCAGTGTATCCTCACGTATGCAGTACTTC.

This chain uses TRBV11-2 with TRBJ2-1; a weak D match, TRBD2 (6 bases). CDR1 is SGHAT, CDR2 FQNNGV, per germline. Trimming left V 1 base short and J 16 bases short, with 17 bases between. This CDR3 contains 13 residues. Here the CDR3 DNA reads TGTGCCAGCAGCTTAGGGACTGCGGGGTGGATTTTCTTC. This translates into CASSLGTAGWIFF. The whole variable domain, remainder taken from reference TRBV11-2 and TRBJ2-1, is EAGVAQSPRYKIIEKRQSVAFWCNPISGHATLYWYQQILGQGPKLLIQFQNNGVVDDSQLPKDRFSAERLKGVDSTLKIQPAKLEDSAVYLCASSLGTAGWIFFGPGTRLTVL.

As regards this clone: A junction boundary mismatches the germline segment, possibly from a read error. The chain links TRBV29-1 to TRBJ2-7, with unresolved D. The CDR3 is 11 amino acids. Per germline, CDR1 SQVTM and CDR2 ANQGSEA. This chain's CDR3 is CSVGDSNEQYF. The CDR3 bases are TGCAGCGTTGGCGACTCCAACGAGCAGTACTTC.

This clone is medium-sized (0.01 to 0.1%). The V call is TRBV12-3 or TRBV12-4, the J call TRBJ2-3; D uncertain. Between the trimmed V and J ends, which lost 7 bases and 2 bases, there was a span of 4 bases. The CDR3 is made up of 11 amino acids. The CDR3 reads CASTNTDTQYF. Written as DNA, the CDR3 is TGTGCCAGCACCAACACAGATACGCAGTATTTT.

This chain uses TRBV3-1 (or the pseudogene TRBV3-2) with TRBJ2-3; 12 nucleotides match TRBD2. This CDR3 has 16 residues. The V and J ends lost 4 bases and 6 bases, in that order; junction bases with no gene match: 8. The V gene's germline CDR1 is LGHDT and CDR2 YNNKEL (reference sequence). The CDR3 spells CASSPGLAGPRDTQYF. The CDR3, as DNA: TGTGCCAGCAGCCCCGGACTAGCGGGACCCCGGGATACGCAGTATTTT.

This sequence joins TRBV28 and TRBJ2-1, with 7 bases aligning to TRBD1. J gave up 8 bases and V 7 bases, and 14 bases lay outside the gene matches. Germline V gene sequence: CDR1 MDHEN, CDR2 SYDVKM. The CDR3 sequence is 15 residues long. Here the CDR3 DNA reads TGTGCCAGCACCCATAGACAGGGTGCAGGTGATGAGCAGTTCTTC. It translates to CASTHRQGAGDEQFF.

The V gene is TRBV7-2, the J gene TRBJ2-7; TRBD2 agrees at 13 bases. Germline assignment: CDR1 SGHTA and CDR2 FQGNSA. CDR3 length equals 14 residues. Trimming cost V 5 bases and J 6 bases; bases outside gene matches: 4. The CDR3 protein is CASSTGLAGLEQYF. In nucleotides, the CDR3 is TGTGCCAGCAGCACGGGACTAGCGGGGCTCGAGCAGTACTTC.

The genes are TRBV19 and TRBJ2-2, with 7 bases fitting TRBD1. The germline V gene encodes CDR1 LNHDA and CDR2 SQIVND (reference sequence). This CDR3 contains 15 residues. Germline trimming cut 6 bases from V and 4 bases from J; bases unmatched to any gene: 8. The CDR3 spells CASSIQGIGTGELFF. In DNA form, the CDR3 reads TGTGCCAGTAGCATACAGGGGATAGGCACCGGGGAGCTGTTTTTT. The full variable domain, completed using reference TRBV19 and TRBJ2-2, is DGGITQSPKYLFRKEGQNVTLSCEQNLNHDAMYWYRQDPGQGLRLIYYSQIVNDFQKGDIAEGYSVSREKKESFPLTVTSAQKNPTAFYLCASSIQGIGTGELFFGEGSRLTVL.

The J gene is TRBJ2-3, the V gene TRBV9, with 8 positions matching TRBD2. This CDR3 is built from 16 residues. Germline CDR1 reads SGDLS; CDR2 reads YYNGEE. Germline trimming cut 0 bases from V and 0 bases from J; bases unmatched to any gene: 3. CDR3 sequence (DNA): TGTGCCAGCAGCGTAGTCCTAGCGGGCAGCACAGATACGCAGTATTTT. Amino acids: CASSVVLAGSTDTQYF.

This clone was seen a handful of times. The gene calls are TRBV9 and TRBJ2-1, with a possible D match to TRBD2 (7 bases). CDR1 and CDR2 from the germline V gene are SGDLS and YYNGEE. CDR3 length: 15 residues. The ends were cut back, 6 bases at V and 7 bases at J, with 20 bases in the middle. The CDR3: CASTQGGGRGNEQFF. CDR3 nucleotide sequence: TGTGCCAGCACCCAAGGGGGAGGGAGGGGAAATGAGCAGTTCTTC.

This rearrangement joins TRBV11-2 to TRBJ2-5; D is possibly TRBD1 (7 bases). The CDR3 runs 19 residues. Germline loops: CDR1 SGHAT, CDR2 FQNNGV. Trimming removed 4 bases at V and 7 bases at J, with 31 bases between. Here the CDR3 reads CASSSRRARDRPWMGTQYF. The DNA of the CDR3 is TGTGCCAGCAGCTCAAGGAGGGCTCGGGACAGACCCTGGATGGGGACCCAGTACTTC.

The chain has TRBV7-8 and TRBJ2-5, with TRBD2 as a possible D gene (5 bases). The germline V gene encodes CDR1 SGHVS and CDR2 FQNEAQ. Trimming pared 5 bases from V and 4 bases from J, leaving 14 bases between. This CDR3 has 14 residues. The CDR3 DNA follows: TGTGCCAGCAGCCCGAGAGGGAGAGGAGAGACCCAGTACTTC. This gives the protein CASSPRGRGETQYF.